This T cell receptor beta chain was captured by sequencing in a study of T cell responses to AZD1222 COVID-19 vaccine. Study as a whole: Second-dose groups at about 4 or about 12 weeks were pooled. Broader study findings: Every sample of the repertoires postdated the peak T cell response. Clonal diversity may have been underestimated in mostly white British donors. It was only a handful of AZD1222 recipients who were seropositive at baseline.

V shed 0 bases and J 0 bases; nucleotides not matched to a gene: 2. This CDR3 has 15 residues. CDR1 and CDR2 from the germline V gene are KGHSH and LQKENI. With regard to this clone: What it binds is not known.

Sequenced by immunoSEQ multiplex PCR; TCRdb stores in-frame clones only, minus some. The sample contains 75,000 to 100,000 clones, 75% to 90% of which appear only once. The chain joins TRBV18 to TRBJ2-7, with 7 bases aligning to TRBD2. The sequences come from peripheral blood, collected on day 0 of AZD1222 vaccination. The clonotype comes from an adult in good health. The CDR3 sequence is CASSPPGGSSYEQYF. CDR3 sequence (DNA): TGTGCCAGCTCACCACCAGGCGGGAGCTCCTACGAGCAGTACTTC.